One sample yielded the 15 T cell receptor beta chains listed below, sequenced in a study of PD-1 blockade in classical Hodgkin lymphoma. Measured with immunoSEQ multiplex PCR; TCRdb has only the in-frame clones, and not every one. The sample has some 90,000 clones; around 90% are singletons. Every one of the patients relapsed after autologous stem cell transplantation (brentuximab vedotin exposure was variable). Sequenced material: peripheral blood mononuclear cells (PBMCs), taken before the second cycle of nivolumab. The receptors originated from a human donor with classical Hodgkin lymphoma.

The rearrangement joins TRBV28 to TRBJ2-7, with 16 bases aligning to TRBD2. After removal of 4 bases from V and 4 bases from J, the junction contained 7 bases not matched to a gene. The germline V gene encodes CDR1 MDHEN and CDR2 SYDVKM. CDR3 size: 17 residues. The chain's CDR3 is CASSSGLAGGPSYEQYF. CDR3 DNA: TGTGCCAGCAGTTCGGGACTAGCGGGAGGGCCTTCTTACGAGCAGTACTTC.

The rearrangement uses TRBV14 and TRBJ1-1; D call uncertain. V lost 3 bases to trimming and J lost 7 bases, with 18 bases between them. Germline loops: CDR1 SGHDN, CDR2 FVKESK. The CDR3 length is 15 residues. CDR3 sequence reads: CASSHLTLSTSEAFF. The CDR3 DNA reads TGTGCCAGCAGCCATCTCACCCTCTCTACGAGTGAAGCTTTCTTT. Filled out from reference TRBV14 and TRBJ1-1, the complete variable domain reads EAGVTQFPSHSVIEKGQTVTLRCDPISGHDNLYWYRRVMGKEIKFLLHFVKESKQDESGMPNNRFLAERTGGTYSTLKVQPAELEDSGVYFCASSHLTLSTSEAFFGQGTRLTVV.

The rearrangement uses TRBV5-1 and TRBJ2-3; 9 positions match TRBD2. CDR3 length: 16 amino acids. Trimming at V came to 3 bases and at J to 4 bases, leaving 9 bases not matched to a gene. Germline V gene sequence: CDR1 SGHRS, CDR2 YFSETQ. CDR3: CASSSRTGGRADTQYF. The DNA for the CDR3 is TGCGCCAGCAGCTCCCGCACTGGCGGGAGGGCAGATACGCAGTATTTT.

V and J are TRBV5-1 and TRBJ2-7; tentative D call: TRBD1 (5 bases). The CDR3 spans 13 residues. The germline V gene encodes CDR1 SGHRS and CDR2 YFSETQ. Deletions cut 1 base from V and 3 bases from J, with 8 bases between. The CDR3 here is CASSLRQNYEQYF. The CDR3 bases are TGCGCCAGCAGCTTGCGACAGAACTACGAGCAGTACTTC.

The CDR3 DNA sequence: TGTGCCTGGAGCCAACTGGGGTTGGGGGAGCTGTTTTTT. Protein product: CAWSQLGLGELFF. The rearrangement joins TRBV30 to TRBJ2-2; no reliable D call. This CDR3 contains 13 residues. V was shortened by 3 bases and J by 8 bases, with 13 bases between the two germline ends. Germline CDR1 GTSNPN, CDR2 SVGIG (reference sequence). The full variable domain, in which reference TRBV30 and TRBJ2-2 provide the parts outside the CDR3, is SQTIHQWPATLVQPVGSPLSLECTVEGTSNPNLYWYRQAAGRGLQLLFYSVGIGQISSEVPQNLSASRPQDRQFILSSKKLLLSDSGFYLCAWSQLGLGELFFGEGSRLTVL.

The rearrangement links TRBV6-5 to TRBJ2-1; the match to TRBD2 covers 10 bases. Germline trimming cut 7 bases from V and 7 bases from J; bases unmatched to any gene: 4. The germline gives CDR1 MNHEY, CDR2 SVGAGI. The CDR3 totals 13 residues. The CDR3 loop reads CASKGLAANEQFF. The CDR3 nucleotides read TGTGCCAGCAAAGGACTAGCGGCGAATGAGCAGTTCTTC.

Written as DNA, the CDR3 is TGTGCCTCCCTCGGGCAGGGGGGATTGGGAACTGAAGCTTTCTTT. Its translation: CASLGQGGLGTEAFF. This sequence joins TRBV19 and TRBJ1-1; TRBD1 aligns across 7 bases. This CDR3 comprises 15 residues. Germline V gives CDR1 LNHDA, CDR2 SQIVND (reference sequence). The junction had 17 bases not matched to a gene; V was cut back by 11 bases and J by 5 bases.

The chain recombines TRBV11-3 with TRBJ2-1, with D possibly called TRBD1 or TRBD2 (5 bases each). CDR3 length equals 14 residues. Germline V CDR1 and CDR2: SGHNT, YENEEA. The V end was cut by 2 bases, the J end by 4 bases, with 9 bases between. Here the CDR3 DNA reads TGTGCCAGCAGCTTAAGGGACCGATACAATGAGCAGTTCTTC. It translates to CASSLRDRYNEQFF. The variable domain in full, with the rest retrieved from reference TRBV11-3 and TRBJ2-1, is EAGVVQSPRYKIIEKKQPVAFWCNPISGHNTLYWYLQNLGQGPELLIRYENEEAVDDSQLPKDRFSAERLKGVDSTLKIQPAELGDSAVYLCASSLRDRYNEQFFGPGTRLTVL.

The rearrangement links TRBV5-1 to TRBJ2-6; 8 nucleotides line up with TRBD2. Germline loops: CDR1 SGHRS, CDR2 YFSETQ. After removal of 5 bases from V and 0 bases from J, the junction contained 7 bases not matched to a gene. This CDR3 region has 17 residues. This CDR3 is CASRLLAVTSGANVLTF. The CDR3 bases are TGCGCCAGCAGGTTACTAGCGGTCACCTCTGGGGCCAACGTCCTGACTTTC.

The chain couples TRBV28 to TRBJ1-4; possibly TRBD1 for D (5 bases). CDR1 MDHEN and CDR2 SYDVKM come from the germline V gene. The CDR3 has 18 amino acids. V was pared by 5 bases and J by 10 bases, with 29 bases between. The DNA for the CDR3 is TGTGCCAGCAGTCCCACATGGGGCCGGGACTTTGACATGGGAAAACTGTTTTTT. Its translation: CASSPTWGRDFDMGKLFF.

This clone was recorded only once. V gene TRBV10-1 combines with J gene TRBJ2-6, with D maybe TRBD2 (6 bases). CDR3 length equals 14 residues. V lost 8 bases and J lost 10, with 18 bases in between. The V gene's germline CDR1 is WNHNN and CDR2 SYGVQD (reference sequence). This CDR3 is CASSPAIAGNVLTF. DNA of the CDR3: TGCGCCAGCTCGCCCGCCATTGCGGGAAACGTCCTGACTTTC.

The table lists this clone with a count of one. The DNA of the CDR3 is TGTGCCAGCAGTTTCCTCAATCAGCCCCAGCATTTT. This encodes CASSFLNQPQHF. V usage is TRBV27 and J usage is TRBJ1-5; the D is unclear. Trimming took 3 bases from V and 3 from J, leaving 3 bases between them. This CDR3 comprises 12 residues. The germline V gene has CDR1 MNHEY and CDR2 SMNVEV (reference sequence).

This chain connects TRBV28 to TRBJ2-7; 8 positions match TRBD2. This CDR3 is built from 16 residues. CDR1 and CDR2 from the germline V gene are MDHEN and SYDVKM. V was pared by 1 base and J by 3 bases, with 8 bases of the junction left unmatched. The CDR3 loop is CASSLYRGLGGYEQYF. The CDR3 bases are TGTGCCAGCAGTTTATACCGGGGACTAGGGGGCTACGAGCAGTACTTC.

V usage is TRBV5-1 and J usage is TRBJ2-1; D is possibly TRBD1 or TRBD2 (5 bases each). Trimming cost V 3 bases and J 3 bases, with 16 bases left between them. The CDR3 runs to 16 residues. CDR1 SGHRS and CDR2 YFSETQ come from the germline V gene. CDR3 residues: CASSWTSRGGYNEQFF. The CDR3 bases are TGCGCCAGCAGCTGGACCTCCCGGGGCGGCTACAATGAGCAGTTCTTC.

The CDR3 loop is CATQGRTDTQYF. The CDR3 DNA sequence: TGTGCCACCCAGGGTCGCACAGATACGCAGTATTTT. V gene TRBV28 combines with J gene TRBJ2-3, with D maybe TRBD1 (5 bases). Trimming shortened V by 10 bases and J by 1 base, and 9 bases separated the two germline ends. Germline V gives CDR1 MDHEN, CDR2 SYDVKM. The CDR3 is 12 residues long.